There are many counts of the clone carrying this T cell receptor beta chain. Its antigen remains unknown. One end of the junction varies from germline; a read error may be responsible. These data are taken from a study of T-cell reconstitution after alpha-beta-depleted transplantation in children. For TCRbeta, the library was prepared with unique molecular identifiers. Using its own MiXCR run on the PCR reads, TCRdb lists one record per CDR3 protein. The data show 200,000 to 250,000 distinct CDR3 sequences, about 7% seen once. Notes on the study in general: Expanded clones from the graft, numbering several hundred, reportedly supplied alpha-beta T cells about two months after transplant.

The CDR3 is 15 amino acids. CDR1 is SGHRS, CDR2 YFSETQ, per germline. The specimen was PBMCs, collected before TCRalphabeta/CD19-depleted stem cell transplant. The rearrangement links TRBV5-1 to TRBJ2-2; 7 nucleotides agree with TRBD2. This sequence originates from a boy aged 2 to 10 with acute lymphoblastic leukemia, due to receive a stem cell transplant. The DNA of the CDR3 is TGCGCCAGCAGCTTGTCACTAGCGAAGACCGGGGAGCTGTTTTTT. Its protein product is CASSLSLAKTGELFF. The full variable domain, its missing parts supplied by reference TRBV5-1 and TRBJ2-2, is KAGVTQTPRYLIKTRGQQVTLSCSPISGHRSVSWYQQTPGQGLQFLFEYFSETQRNKGNFPGRFSGRQFSNSRSEMNVSTLELGDSALYLCASSLSLAKTGELFFGEGSRLTVL.